The entry below gives a single TCR beta chain sequence along with its context. This record belongs to a study of shared clonotypes between healthy human individuals. Sequenced by immunoSEQ multiplex PCR; TCRdb stores in-frame clones only, minus some. This sample has about 2.4 million clones, with roughly 93% found just once. Germline-derived CDR1 and CDR2 are SQVTM and ANQGSEA. The CDR3 spans 12 residues. V gave up 4 bases and J gave up 3 bases, with 9 bases separating them. The sample was naive CD4+ T cells from PBMCs. Subset: CD45RA+ positively selected. The receptor was derived from a man aged 18 to 30 in good health. Some clones in this sample may be carry-over from other donors' samples. This chain links TRBV29-1 with TRBJ2-5; the D is unclear. The CDR3 reads CSVATPEETQYF. CDR3 DNA: TGCAGCGTTGCTACCCCCGAAGAGACCCAGTACTTC.